This is a list of T cell receptor beta chains from one sample in a study of T cell responses to AZD1222 COVID-19 vaccine. The method was immunoSEQ multiplex PCR; TCRdb's version includes in-frame clones alone and lacks a portion of them. The data contain about 130,000 clones, 85% to 90% of them singletons. The sample was peripheral blood, taken on day 0 of AZD1222 vaccination. Receptors originate from an adult in good health. The CDR3 runs from the conserved cysteine through the conserved F or W. D genes are given only for firm matches. The size of a clone is reported for some rows only, either as once, few or many, or as a class for expanded clones.

V gene,J gene,CDR3 length,clone size,D gene,CDR3 protein,CDR3 DNA
TRBV24-1,TRBJ1-6,13,NA,NA,CATSSRSNSPLHF,TGTGCCACCAGTTCCCGGAGTAATTCACCCCTCCACTTT
TRBV28,TRBJ1-4,14,NA,NA,CASGRIATNEKLFF,TGTGCCAGCGGCCGGATCGCAACTAATGAAAAACTGTTTTTT
TRBV28,TRBJ2-5,16,NA,TRBD2,CASSSPRLALQETQYF,TGTGCCAGCAGTTCACCGAGACTAGCCCTACAAGAGACCCAGTACTTC
TRBV7-2,TRBJ2-7,13,NA,NA,CASRYGQTYEQYF,TGTGCCAGCAGATACGGACAGACCTACGAGCAGTACTTC
TRBV6-4,TRBJ2-1,15,once,TRBD2,CASSASGESYNEQFF,TGTGCCAGCAGTGCCAGCGGGGAAAGCTACAATGAGCAGTTCTTC
TRBV7-8,TRBJ2-1,18,NA,TRBD2,CASSSEGLAGATYNEQFF,TGTGCCAGCAGCTCCGAGGGACTAGCGGGGGCCACCTACAATGAGCAGTTCTTC
TRBV7-3,TRBJ1-4,13,NA,NA,CASSLASNTELFF,TGTGCCAGCAGCCTCGCCTCAAATACAGAACTGTTTTTT
TRBV5-1,TRBJ1-2,15,few,NA,CASSLSVPSNYGYTF,TGCGCCAGCAGCTTGAGCGTACCGAGTAACTATGGCTACACCTTC
TRBV6-2/TRBV6-3,TRBJ1-1,15,NA,NA,CASSYPFRGAPEAFF,TGTGCCAGCAGTTACCCCTTTAGGGGGGCCCCTGAAGCTTTCTTT
TRBV19,TRBJ2-2,15,NA,NA,CASSPTGWPTGELFF,TGTGCCAGTAGTCCAACCGGATGGCCGACCGGGGAGCTGTTTTTT
TRBV24-1,TRBJ1-5,14,NA,NA,CATSHTYSNQPQHF,TGTGCCACCAGTCACACCTATAGCAATCAGCCCCAGCATTTT
TRBV5-1,TRBJ2-3,16,few,TRBD2,CASINLPGGGMDTQYF,TGCGCCAGCATCAACCTCCCGGGCGGGGGTATGGATACGCAGTATTTT
TRBV5-1,TRBJ2-1,14,NA,NA,CASSLYTSHTEQFF,TGCGCCAGCAGCTTGTATACTTCCCATACTGAGCAGTTCTTC
TRBV5-1,TRBJ1-1,16,NA,TRBD1,CASSRTGQGARTEAFF,TGCGCCAGCAGCCGAACCGGACAGGGGGCGAGAACTGAAGCTTTCTTT
TRBV28,TRBJ1-2,18,few,TRBD1,CASRFPAGQGGSRKGYTF,TGTGCCAGCAGGTTTCCCGCGGGACAGGGAGGTAGTCGGAAAGGCTACACCTTC
TRBV11-3,TRBJ2-7,16,NA,NA,CASSLGTLGKGTEQYF,TGTGCCAGCAGCTTAGGGACTCTCGGGAAGGGGACCGAGCAGTACTTC
TRBV24-1,TRBJ1-2,14,once,NA,CATSGGRANYGYTF,TGTGCCACCAGTGGCGGAAGAGCTAACTATGGCTACACCTTC
TRBV7-2,TRBJ1-1,15,NA,TRBD1,CASSLWTGGSTEAFF,TGTGCCAGCAGCTTATGGACAGGGGGATCGACTGAAGCTTTCTTT
TRBV6-1,TRBJ2-7,15,NA,TRBD1,CASSEWDRGHYEQYF,TGTGCCAGCAGTGAGTGGGACAGGGGGCACTACGAGCAGTACTTC
TRBV10-2,TRBJ1-3,16,NA,TRBD1,CASSRGQANSGNTIYF,TGCGCCAGCAGTCGGGGACAGGCAAACTCTGGAAACACCATATATTTT
TRBV5-4,TRBJ1-3,15,NA,NA,CASSSKTDSGNTIYF,TGTGCCAGCAGCTCAAAGACAGACTCTGGAAACACCATATATTTT
TRBV7-8,TRBJ1-1,15,once,NA,CASSLAAVLNTEAFF,TGTGCCAGCAGCTTAGCGGCAGTTTTGAACACTGAAGCTTTCTTT
TRBV4-2,TRBJ2-7,15,NA,TRBD1,CASSLTGTGGYEQYF,TGTGCCAGCAGCCTCACCGGGACAGGGGGTTACGAGCAGTACTTC
TRBV3-1/TRBV3-2,TRBJ2-1,12,NA,NA,CASSSDYNEQFF,TGTGCCAGCAGCTCCGACTACAATGAGCAGTTCTTC
TRBV6-5,TRBJ1-6,14,few,TRBD1,CASRPGGDYSPLHF,TGTGCCAGCAGGCCAGGGGGCGACTATTCACCCCTCCACTTT
TRBV28,TRBJ2-7,16,NA,TRBD1,CASSLLDQGELYEQYF,TGTGCCAGCAGTTTATTAGACCAGGGGGAACTTTACGAGCAGTACTTC
TRBV7-2,TRBJ1-4,14,NA,TRBD1,CASSPQGTNEKLFF,TGTGCCAGCAGCCCACAGGGGACTAATGAAAAACTGTTTTTT
TRBV7-7,TRBJ2-2,16,once,NA,CASSSRTALNTGELFF,TGTGCTAGCAGCTCCCGGACAGCACTCAACACCGGGGAGCTGTTTTTT
TRBV7-2,TRBJ2-7,13,NA,TRBD1,CASSRDRDRPQYF,TGTGCCAGCAGCCGGGACAGGGATCGACCGCAGTACTTC
TRBV6-5,TRBJ2-2,15,NA,TRBD1,CASSRRQGVTGELFF,TGTGCCAGCAGTCGACGCCAGGGGGTTACCGGGGAGCTGTTTTTT
TRBV12-3/TRBV12-4,TRBJ1-1,11,NA,NA,CASSNSEEAFF,TGTGCCAGCAGTAACAGCGAAGAAGCTTTCTTT
TRBV12-5,TRBJ2-3,13,NA,TRBD2,CASGGTNTDTQYF,TGTGCTAGTGGTGGGACTAACACAGATACGCAGTATTTT
TRBV29-1,TRBJ1-5,13,NA,NA,CSVADFLNQPQHF,TGCAGCGTCGCCGATTTCCTTAATCAGCCCCAGCATTTT
TRBV5-4,TRBJ2-3,14,NA,NA,CASSLAGATDTQYF,TGTGCCAGCAGCTTAGCCGGGGCCACAGATACGCAGTATTTT
TRBV6-2/TRBV6-3,TRBJ1-2,15,NA,NA,CASSYSSDSGYGYTF,TGTGCCAGCAGTTACTCGTCCGACAGTGGATATGGCTACACCTTC
TRBV2,TRBJ2-3,14,NA,NA,CASSGGSSTDTQYF,TGTGCCAGCAGTGGGGGATCTAGCACAGATACGCAGTATTTT
TRBV14,TRBJ2-7,11,NA,NA,CASSQNYEQYF,TGTGCCAGCAGCCAGAACTACGAGCAGTACTTC
TRBV18,TRBJ2-7,16,NA,TRBD1,CASSPSGQGSLTEQYF,TGTGCCAGCTCACCCTCGGGACAGGGATCCCTCACCGAGCAGTACTTC
TRBV28,TRBJ1-4,11,few,NA,CASSFFEKLFF,TGTGCCAGCAGTTTCTTTGAAAAACTGTTTTTT
TRBV15,TRBJ1-6,13,NA,NA,CATRGGTGSPLHF,TGTGCCACCAGAGGGGGGACCGGCTCACCCCTCCACTTT
TRBV7-9,TRBJ1-1,12,NA,NA,CASASAMSEAFF,TGTGCCAGTGCTTCGGCCATGTCTGAAGCTTTCTTT
TRBV11-3,TRBJ2-3,14,NA,NA,CASSMGVHTDTQYF,TGTGCCAGCAGCATGGGGGTCCACACAGATACGCAGTATTTT